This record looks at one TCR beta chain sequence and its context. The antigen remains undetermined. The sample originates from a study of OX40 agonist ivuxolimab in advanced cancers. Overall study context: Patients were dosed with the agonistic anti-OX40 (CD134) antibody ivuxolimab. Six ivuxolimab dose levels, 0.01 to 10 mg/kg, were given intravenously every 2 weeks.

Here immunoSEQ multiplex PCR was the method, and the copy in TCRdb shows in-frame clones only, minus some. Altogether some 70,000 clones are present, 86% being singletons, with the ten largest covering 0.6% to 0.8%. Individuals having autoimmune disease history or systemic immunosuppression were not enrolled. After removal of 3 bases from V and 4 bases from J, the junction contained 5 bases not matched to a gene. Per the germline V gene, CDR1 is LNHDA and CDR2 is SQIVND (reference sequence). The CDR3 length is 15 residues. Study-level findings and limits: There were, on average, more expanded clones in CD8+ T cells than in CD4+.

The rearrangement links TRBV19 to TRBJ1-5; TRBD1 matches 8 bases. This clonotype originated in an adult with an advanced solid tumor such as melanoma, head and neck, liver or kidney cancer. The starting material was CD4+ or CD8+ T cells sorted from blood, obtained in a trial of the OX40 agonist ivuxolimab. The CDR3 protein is CASSIRTGQNQPQHF. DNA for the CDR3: TGTGCCAGTAGTATCCGGACAGGGCAAAATCAGCCCCAGCATTTT.